Presented here are 27 T cell receptor beta chains from one specimen sequenced in a study of T-cell reconstitution after alpha-beta-depleted transplantation in children. Researchers prepared the TCRbeta library using unique molecular identifiers, the study reports. TCRdb fed the PCR reads into MiXCR, producing one record per CDR3 protein. The sample contains more than 550,000 distinct CDR3 sequences, over 9.5% of which appear only once. The sequencing used PBMCs from the stem cell graft donor, collected from the stem cell graft. Receptor source: a human donor who donated a stem cell graft to a child with acute myeloid leukemia.

This clonotype was counted only a few times. J is TRBJ2-3 and V is TRBV27; D assignment may be TRBD1 or TRBD2 (5 bases each). CDR1 is MNHEY and CDR2 is SMNVEV in the germline V gene (reference sequence). V was pared by 4 bases and J by 0 bases, with 11 bases between. The CDR3 has 15 amino acids. DNA of the CDR3: TGTGCCAGCAGTTCGGGGCGTTATAGCACAGATACGCAGTATTTT. Protein product: CASSSGRYSTDTQYF.

This clonotype was observed at least ten times. This chain joins TRBV5-1 and TRBJ2-7; possibly TRBD1 or TRBD2 for D (5 bases each). The CDR3 is 14 residues long. V dropped 2 bases and J dropped 5 bases, with 14 bases sitting between them. Germline assignment: CDR1 SGHRS and CDR2 YFSETQ. The CDR3 DNA is TGCGCCAGCAGCTTCGGGACCCTTGGGGACGAGCAGTACTTC. The encoded protein is CASSFGTLGDEQYF.

This clonotype was seen a few times. This chain links TRBV4-1 with TRBJ2-7, with 11 nucleotides matching TRBD2. The CDR3 totals 14 residues. With 6 bases clipped from V and 5 bases from J, the junction kept 6 bases outside the gene matches. Germline V CDR1 and CDR2: MGHRA, YSYEKL. CDR3: CASSVAGGRDEQYF. CDR3 in DNA: TGCGCCAGCAGTGTAGCGGGAGGGAGGGACGAGCAGTACTTC.

The rearrangement links TRBV28 to TRBJ2-1; 10 bases are shared with TRBD2. The germline gives CDR1 MDHEN, CDR2 SYDVKM. The CDR3 sequence is 15 residues long. V was clipped by 5 bases and J by 3 bases; unmatched bases: 4. CDR3: CASSPSGSHYNEQFF. DNA of the CDR3: TGTGCCAGCAGTCCTAGCGGGAGTCACTACAATGAGCAGTTCTTC.

The rearrangement uses TRBV7-9 and TRBJ2-1, with 11 bases aligning to TRBD1. V lost 7 bases and J lost 7; bases outside the gene matches: 15. Germline CDR1 SEHNR, CDR2 FQNEAQ (reference sequence). The CDR3 has 17 amino acids. The CDR3 coding sequence is TGTGCCAGCAACCATCCAACTGGACAGGGGGCGGCGAATGAGCAGTTCTTC. It encodes CASNHPTGQGAANEQFF.

As DNA, the CDR3 is TGTGCCAGCAGCCTCCGTTCAGGGACGGCGAACACCGGGGAGCTGTTTTTT. Protein sequence: CASSLRSGTANTGELFF. The chain has TRBV4-2 and TRBJ2-2; TRBD1 or TRBD2 may be the D gene (5 bases each). The CDR3 totals 17 residues. The germline gives CDR1 LGHNA, CDR2 YNFKEQ. V dropped 4 bases and J dropped 0 bases, with 15 bases sitting between them.

This clonotype was seen repeatedly, ten times or more. The rearrangement links TRBV7-2 to TRBJ2-4, with 8 bases that match TRBD1. CDR3 length: 13 residues. With V trimmed by 4 bases and J by 7 bases, 3 bases remained unmatched. CDR1 SGHTA and CDR2 FQGNSA come from the germline V gene. The DNA for the CDR3 is TGTGCCAGCAGCTCCTGGACAGGGAACATTCAGTACTTC. Protein: CASSSWTGNIQYF.

This clonotype turned up a few times. The V call is TRBV12-3 or TRBV12-4, the J call TRBJ1-5; D gene unclear. This CDR3 has 15 residues. The V end lost 5 bases, the J end lost 1 base, and 12 bases lay between the germline ends. The CDR3 sequence is CASSRTRGSNQPQHF. The CDR3 nucleotides read TGTGCCAGCAGTAGGACTCGTGGGAGCAATCAGCCCCAGCATTTT.

The chain uses TRBV4-2 and TRBJ1-1; no reliable D call. The CDR3 totals 15 residues. The ends were cut back, 0 bases at V and 3 bases at J, with 11 bases in the middle. Germline V CDR1 and CDR2: LGHNA, YNFKEQ. CDR3 residues: CASSQDQMRDTEAFF. The CDR3 DNA follows: TGTGCCAGCAGCCAAGATCAAATGAGGGACACTGAAGCTTTCTTT.

The sample holds many counts of this clonotype. The V gene is TRBV29-1, the J gene TRBJ2-1; tentative D call: TRBD1 (6 bases). V was cut by 5 bases and J by 6 bases, with 23 bases left in between. The CDR3 consists of 16 residues. The germline gives CDR1 SQVTM, CDR2 ANQGSEA. The CDR3 is CSVISSDRRLRNEQFF. The CDR3 region has the DNA TGCAGCGTTATTTCGAGTGACAGGCGTTTACGCAATGAGCAGTTCTTC.

In this sample, this clonotype turned up many times. The chain combines TRBV7-2 with TRBJ2-3; TRBD2 aligns across 8 bases. Germline V gives CDR1 SGHTA, CDR2 FQGNSA. Trimming removed 0 bases from V and 4 bases from J; junction bases left unmatched: 3. CDR3 size: 15 residues. The CDR3 spells CASSLAGGRPDTQYF. The CDR3 DNA reads TGTGCCAGCAGCTTAGCCGGCGGGAGGCCAGATACGCAGTATTTT.

The chain carries TRBV18 and TRBJ2-5, with 11 nucleotides matching TRBD2. V shed 3 bases, J shed 4 bases, and the junction held 1 base outside the gene matches. Germline assignment: CDR1 KGHSH and CDR2 LQKENI. The CDR3 length is 14 residues. The CDR3 sequence: CASSPTSGRETQYF. The CDR3 bases are TGTGCCAGCTCACCTACTAGCGGGAGAGAGACCCAGTACTTC.

This clonotype was recorded at least ten times. The DNA of the CDR3 is TGTGCCAGCGGGAAGGGCTCTGGGGCCAACGTCCTGACTTTC. This codes for CASGKGSGANVLTF. This rearrangement joins TRBV25-1 to TRBJ2-6; D remains unclear. CDR1 and CDR2 from the germline V gene are MGHDK and SYGVNS. Trimming cost V 8 bases and J 0 bases, with 8 bases left between them. CDR3 length: 14 amino acids.

This clonotype was observed at least ten times. The chain employs TRBV29-1 and TRBJ2-3, with 7 bases lining up with TRBD1. The V gene end was trimmed by 2 bases and the J gene end by 1 base; junction bases not matched to a gene: 9. From germline, CDR1 is SQVTM and CDR2 ANQGSEA. This CDR3 is built from 16 residues. CDR3 residues: CSVEPDRLTGTDTQYF. Here the CDR3 DNA reads TGCAGCGTTGAACCGGACAGGCTGACCGGCACAGATACGCAGTATTTT.

Many counts were recorded for this clonotype. The gene calls are TRBV3-1 and TRBJ2-4; D is undetermined. Trimming removed 2 bases from V and 4 bases from J, with 6 bases in between. The CDR3 runs 13 residues. Looked up from germline, CDR1 is LGHDT and CDR2 is YNNKEL (reference sequence). This CDR3 is CASSQLGKNIQYF. DNA of the CDR3: TGTGCCAGCAGCCAACTCGGGAAAAACATTCAGTACTTC.

This chain joins TRBV7-9 and TRBJ2-1; 8 nucleotides agree with TRBD1. Trimming removed 5 bases from V and 7 bases from J; junction bases left unmatched: 4. Germline V CDR1 and CDR2: SEHNR, FQNEAQ (reference sequence). This CDR3 comprises 13 residues. The CDR3, as DNA: TGTGCCAGCAGCGCCCGGACAGGGAATGAGCAGTTCTTC. Translation: CASSARTGNEQFF.

The chain links TRBV20-1 to TRBJ2-7; D unclear. Between the trimmed V and J ends, which lost 3 bases and 2 bases, there was a span of 11 bases. There are 13 residues in the CDR3. CDR1 is DFQATT, CDR2 SNEGSKA, per germline (reference sequence). The CDR3 protein is CSASRPATYEQYF. The CDR3 DNA reads TGCAGTGCTAGTAGGCCAGCTACCTACGAGCAGTACTTC.

V is TRBV11-2 and J is TRBJ2-1; possibly TRBD2 for D (5 bases). V lost 0 bases and J lost 7, with 13 bases in between. Germline lookup yields CDR1 SGHAT and CDR2 FQNNGV. The CDR3 runs 15 residues. The CDR3 is CASSLDRGVWNEQFF. CDR3 nucleotide sequence: TGTGCCAGCAGCTTAGATCGGGGAGTCTGGAATGAGCAGTTCTTC.

This clonotype was found many times. The chain links TRBV29-1 to TRBJ1-1; 10 nucleotides agree with TRBD1. The V gene's germline CDR1 is SQVTM and CDR2 ANQGSEA. This CDR3 is built from 12 residues. V shed 6 bases and J 7 bases; nucleotides not matched to a gene: 5. The CDR3 DNA reads TGCAGCGTGGGACAGGGGAGAGGTGAAGCTTTCTTT. Protein: CSVGQGRGEAFF.

The rearrangement links TRBV20-1 to TRBJ1-1; D unclear. The CDR3 is made up of 16 amino acids. Trimming removed 6 bases at V and 1 base at J, with 21 bases between. Germline CDR1 and CDR2: DFQATT and SNEGSKA (reference sequence). The CDR3 nucleotides read TGCAGTGCCCCCTCCGGCCGGCGTGGTGGGAACACTGAAGCTTTCTTT. Residues: CSAPSGRRGGNTEAFF.

This clonotype was seen at least ten times. This chain connects TRBV7-3 to TRBJ2-3; TRBD2 is a possible D gene (5 bases). From germline, CDR1 is SGHTA and CDR2 FQGTGA. V lost 3 bases to trimming and J lost 2 bases, with 6 bases between them. This CDR3 contains 13 residues. CDR3 nucleotide sequence: TGTGCCAGCAGCTTCGGACTCACAGATACGCAGTATTTT. Translating it yields CASSFGLTDTQYF.

A few counts support this clonotype. The chain links TRBV11-1 to TRBJ2-1; 7 nucleotides line up with TRBD2. The germline gives CDR1 SGHAT, CDR2 FQDESV (reference sequence). The CDR3 runs 15 residues. Trimming took 3 bases from V and 8 from J; bases not matched to a gene: 10. CDR3 DNA sequence: TGTGCCAGCAGCTTTTCGGCGGGAGTTCGGGATGAGCAGTTCTTC. This codes for CASSFSAGVRDEQFF.

The chain joins TRBV20-1 to TRBJ2-7, with 7 nucleotides matching TRBD2. The CDR3 length is 17 residues. Germline CDR1 reads DFQATT; CDR2 reads SNEGSKA (reference sequence). The V and J ends lost 1 base and 5 bases, in that order; junction bases with no gene match: 17. The CDR3 loop is CSARVASGKKSLDEQYF. CDR3 DNA sequence: TGCAGTGCTAGAGTGGCTAGCGGAAAGAAGTCCTTGGACGAGCAGTACTTC.

V usage is TRBV25-1 and J usage is TRBJ2-1; 8 nucleotides match TRBD2. V trimming: 2 bases; J trimming: 1 base; junction bases outside the gene matches: 1. The V gene's germline CDR1 is MGHDK and CDR2 SYGVNS. This CDR3 has 15 residues. The CDR3 nucleotides are TGTGCCAGCAGTGAAGCGGGAGGTTCCTACAATGAGCAGTTCTTC. It yields the protein CASSEAGGSYNEQFF.

Note on this clonotype: Its ends do not fully match the called genes, so a read error is possible. The CDR3 loop reads CSVEGQGWTEAFF. CDR3 nucleotides: TGCAGCGTGGAAGGGCAGGGGTGGACTGAAGCTTTCTTT. The V call is TRBV29-1, the J call TRBJ1-1; D perhaps matches TRBD1 (6 bases). The CDR3 consists of 13 residues. Per germline, CDR1 SQVTM and CDR2 ANQGSEA.

This clonotype has more than one count but fewer than ten. The chain carries TRBV6-2 or TRBV6-3 and TRBJ2-1; 8 bases are a match to TRBD2. This CDR3 has 15 amino acids. The germline gives CDR1 MNHEY, CDR2 SVGEGT. J gave up 5 bases and V 8 bases, and 11 bases lay outside the gene matches. CDR3 nucleotide sequence: TGTGCCAGCGTCCGGTCGGCGGGAGGAGACAATGAGCAGTTCTTC. Amino acid sequence: CASVRSAGGDNEQFF.

The chain recombines TRBV30 with TRBJ2-7; no clear D. Germline CDR1 and CDR2: GTSNPN and SVGIG (reference sequence). Trimming shortened V by 2 bases and J by 5 bases, and 10 bases separated the two germline ends. The CDR3 loop spans 12 amino acids. The CDR3 bases are TGTGCCTGGAGTCCAACGCGGAACGAGCAGTACTTC. Translating it yields CAWSPTRNEQYF.